The sequence of this TCR beta chain was determined in a study of blood T cells in healthy people across ages. Findings and limits, study-wide: No one knew whether donors had CMV, which possibly confounded expanded clonotype changes.

V lost 4 bases to trimming and J lost 4 bases, with 12 bases between them. The CDR3 runs to 14 residues. Germline CDR1 SGHRS, CDR2 YFSETQ. Healthy Caucasian individuals from Russia aged about 6 to 90 were enrolled as donors. The use of a sample-barcoded 5' primer and a J-beta primer mix characterized a second PCR of roughly 6 to 12 cycles. One entry per CDR3 protein results from TCRdb running MiXCR on the 5' RACE reads. The data contain about 1.6 million distinct CDR3 sequences, 30% to 40% of them singletons. A word on this clonotype: Its antigen is undetermined.

The chain combines TRBV5-1 with TRBJ2-1; possible D gene TRBD1, 6 bases. Sequenced sample: blood. The clonotype originates from a woman aged 25-40 years in good health. The CDR3: CASSKGHSYNEQFF. The CDR3 nucleotides read TGCGCCAGCAGCAAGGGACACTCTTACAATGAGCAGTTCTTC.